A selection of T cell receptor beta chains follows, all from one sample in a study of blood T cell repertoires in COVID-19. The repertoire was sequenced with immunoSEQ multiplex PCR; TCRdb's copy has only in-frame clones and lacks some. The profile shows some 240,000 clones, around nine tenths of them singletons. The sample comprised PBMCs or T cells enriched from blood (not recorded which). These receptors were taken from a woman aged 40 to 50 who had been exposed to COVID-19. The CDR3 runs from the conserved cysteine through the conserved F or W. The D gene is left open where the match is weak. Expanded clones get a size class; other rows say once, few or many, or leave the size out.

TRBV2	-	TRBJ2-5	-	CASSRDFQYF	TGTGCCAGCAGCCGGGACTTCCAGTACTTC
TRBV6-1	TRBD2	TRBJ2-1	once	CASSGKRRGLYNEQFF	TGTGCCAGCAGTGGAAAGAGGCGGGGGTTATACAATGAGCAGTTCTTC
TRBV9	TRBD2	TRBJ2-2	-	CASSVAGLAENGELFF	TGTGCCAGCAGCGTAGCAGGACTAGCGGAGAACGGGGAGCTGTTTTTT
TRBV4-2	TRBD1	TRBJ1-2	-	CASSQDLTGGTWGYTF	TGTGCCAGCAGCCAAGACCTGACAGGGGGGACTTGGGGCTACACCTTC
TRBV7-2	TRBD2	TRBJ2-7	-	CASSRQAGNSYEQYF	TGTGCCAGCAGCAGGCAAGCGGGGAACTCCTACGAGCAGTACTTC
TRBV5-1	TRBD2	TRBJ2-2	-	CASSLEAGAGELFF	TGTGCCAGCAGCTTGGAGGCGGGAGCCGGGGAGCTGTTTTTT
TRBV19	TRBD1	TRBJ1-6	-	CASSPLSGQKDSPLHF	TGTGCCAGTAGTCCCCTATCGGGACAGAAGGATTCACCCCTCCACTTT
TRBV5-4	-	TRBJ1-5	-	CASSLGGSTYSNQPQHF	TGTGCCAGCAGCTTGGGGGGCAGTACTTATAGCAATCAGCCCCAGCATTTT
TRBV27	-	TRBJ1-3	-	CASSLNGEGNTIYF	TGTGCCAGCAGTTTGAACGGGGAGGGGAACACCATATATTTT
TRBV29-1	-	TRBJ2-2	-	CSVQGLAGELFF	TGCAGCGTTCAGGGGTTAGCCGGGGAGCTGTTTTTT
TRBV14	TRBD1	TRBJ1-2	-	CASSQVAGGSHGYTF	TGTGCCAGCAGCCAAGTGGCAGGGGGCTCCCATGGCTACACCTTC
TRBV6-1	-	TRBJ2-3	-	CASSGRSGEDTDTQYF	TGTGCCAGCAGTGGCCGCTCAGGGGAAGACACAGATACGCAGTATTTT
TRBV7-8	-	TRBJ1-1	-	CASSLGWGSLGANTEAFF	TGTGCCAGCAGCTTGGGGTGGGGCTCCCTTGGGGCAAACACTGAAGCTTTCTTT
TRBV10-3	-	TRBJ1-2	-	CAIAGSASIGYTF	TGTGCCATCGCAGGCTCAGCTTCGATTGGCTACACCTTC
TRBV14	-	TRBJ1-1	-	CASSQQFNTEAFF	TGTGCCAGCAGCCAACAGTTTAACACTGAAGCTTTCTTT
TRBV4-2	TRBD1	TRBJ1-5	-	CASSQGTGGIGSNQPQHF	TGTGCCAGCAGCCAAGGGACAGGGGGAATTGGTAGCAATCAGCCCCAGCATTTT
TRBV5-1	-	TRBJ1-4	-	CASSLQEGNEKLFF	TGTGCCAGCAGCTTGCAGGAGGGTAATGAAAAACTGTTTTTT
TRBV20-1	TRBD1	TRBJ1-1	many	CSASEQGWTEAFF	TGCAGTGCTAGTGAACAGGGGTGGACTGAAGCTTTCTTT
TRBV19	TRBD1	TRBJ2-5	-	CASSIRGTGLFQETQYF	TGTGCCAGTAGTATAAGAGGGACAGGGCTTTTCCAAGAGACCCAGTACTTC
TRBV29-1	TRBD1	TRBJ1-5	-	CSVQTGMANQPQHF	TGCAGCGTCCAGACAGGGATGGCGAATCAGCCCCAGCATTTT
TRBV19	-	TRBJ2-7	-	CASSILLGSYTYEQYF	TGTGCCAGTAGTATTCTCCTGGGCAGCTACACCTACGAGCAGTACTTC
TRBV3-1/TRBV3-2	-	TRBJ2-3	-	CASSQVKRTDTQYF	TGTGCCAGCAGCCAAGTAAAGCGCACAGATACGCAGTATTTT
TRBV30	-	TRBJ1-5	-	CAWRLGGSGNQPQHF	TGTGCCTGGAGGTTAGGGGGTTCGGGCAATCAGCCCCAGCATTTT
TRBV4-1	-	TRBJ1-1	-	CASSQVEGLVSPEAFF	TGCGCCAGCAGCCAAGTTGAGGGTTTGGTAAGCCCTGAAGCTTTCTTT
TRBV9	TRBD1	TRBJ1-4	-	CAFSGTVGMRTNEKLFF	TGTGCCTTCTCTGGGACAGTAGGGATGAGAACTAATGAAAAACTGTTTTTT
TRBV19	-	TRBJ2-2	once	CASSVDWNTGELFF	TGTGCCAGTAGTGTGGACTGGAACACCGGGGAGCTGTTTTTT